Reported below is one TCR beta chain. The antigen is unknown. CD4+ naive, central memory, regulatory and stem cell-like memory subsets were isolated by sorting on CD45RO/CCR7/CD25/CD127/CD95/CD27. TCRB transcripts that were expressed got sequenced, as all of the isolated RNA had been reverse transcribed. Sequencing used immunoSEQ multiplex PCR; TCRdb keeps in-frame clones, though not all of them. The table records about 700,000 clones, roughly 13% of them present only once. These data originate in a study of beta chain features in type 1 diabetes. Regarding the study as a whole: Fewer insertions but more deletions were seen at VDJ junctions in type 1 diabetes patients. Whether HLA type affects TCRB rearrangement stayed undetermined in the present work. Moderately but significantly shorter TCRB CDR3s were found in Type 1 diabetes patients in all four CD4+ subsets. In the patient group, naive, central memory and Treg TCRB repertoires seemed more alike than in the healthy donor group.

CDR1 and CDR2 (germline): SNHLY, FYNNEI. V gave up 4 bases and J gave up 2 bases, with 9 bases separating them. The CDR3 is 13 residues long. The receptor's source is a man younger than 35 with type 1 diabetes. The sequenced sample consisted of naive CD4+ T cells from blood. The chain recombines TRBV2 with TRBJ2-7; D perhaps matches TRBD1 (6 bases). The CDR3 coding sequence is TGTGCCAGCAGTGGACAGGTCCCCTACGAGCAGTACTTC. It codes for CASSGQVPYEQYF.